Reported below is one T cell receptor beta chain. The antigen is undetermined. Positively selected for CCR7, the CD45RO-negative cells used as naive CD8 cells excluded terminally differentiated effector memory CD45RA+ cells. This entry comes from a study of shared clonotypes between healthy human individuals. Turning to the study itself: Researchers drew samples from two women and three men aged 18 to 49. Whole-study findings and limits: Only blood underwent sampling, and tissue repertoires likely differ.

On sorted subsets, replicate PCRs used 150 to 250 ng DNA, or about 30,000 T cell genomes. The repertoire was sequenced with immunoSEQ multiplex PCR; TCRdb's copy has only in-frame clones and lacks some. Among 660,000 or so clones listed, around 96% were seen once. The ends lost 8 bases at V and 5 bases at J; junction bases unmatched: 11. This CDR3 contains 14 residues. Per the germline V gene, CDR1 is LNHDA and CDR2 is SQIVND (reference sequence). The clonotype was recovered from a woman aged 25-40 years in good health. The chain carries TRBV19 and TRBJ2-7, with 8 bases lining up with TRBD2. Specimen: naive CD8+ T cells sorted from blood. CDR3 sequence: CASGGGSGAHEQYF. CDR3 in DNA: TGTGCCAGTGGAGGAGGTAGCGGGGCCCACGAGCAGTACTTC.